The 6 T cell receptor beta chains listed next were all sequenced from one sample in a study of response to subunit inactivated influenza vaccine listed by TCRdb under 2018. The method was RT-PCR. The instrument was an Illumina HiSeq 2500. The public reads were run again by TCRdb, first through fastp at Q25 and then through MiXCR, and only productive beta chains were kept. Every entry covers one CDR3 protein and lists the most common genes and DNA from its rows. Present in this sample are 650,000 to 800,000 distinct CDR3 sequences, 11% to 15% of which were seen just once. Clones ranked in the top ten supply approximately 6.5% of the sample. This specimen consisted of PBMCs from blood, obtained roughly 15 days before vaccination. These receptors were collected from a man aged 50-60 years who received an inactivated influenza vaccine. Donor details come from another sample of the same person, matched by shared clones.

The V call is TRBV10-3, the J call TRBJ2-7; TRBD1 aligns across 10 bases. Unmatched junction bases numbered 3, after V lost 2 bases and J lost 2 bases. The length of the CDR3 is 15 residues. Germline-derived CDR1 and CDR2 are ENHRY and SYGVKD. The CDR3 DNA reads as TGTGCCATCAGTGAGGCCGGGACAGGGGCCTACGAGCAGTACTTC. It encodes CAISEAGTGAYEQYF.

The chain employs TRBV12-3 or TRBV12-4 and TRBJ2-5, with D maybe TRBD1 (6 bases). The length of the CDR3 is 15 residues. V shed 4 bases and J shed 1 base, with 13 bases lying between them. The CDR3 protein is CASSSTRDIQETQYF. As DNA, the CDR3 is TGTGCCAGCAGTTCTACCCGGGACATCCAAGAGACCCAGTACTTC.

The V call is TRBV20-1, the J call TRBJ1-4, with D possibly being TRBD1 (6 bases). Trimming pared 6 bases from V and 5 bases from J, leaving 16 bases between. This CDR3 region has 14 residues. Germline V gene lookup returns CDR1 DFQATT and CDR2 SNEGSKA (reference sequence). The CDR3 spells CSATRGSYNEKLFF. CDR3 sequence (DNA): TGCAGTGCAACAAGGGGGAGTTACAATGAAAAACTGTTTTTT.

This clonotype was detected a few times. The chain links TRBV15 to TRBJ1-2, with D tentatively TRBD1 (5 bases). Trimming pared 5 bases from V and 4 bases from J, leaving 17 bases between. Germline-derived CDR1 and CDR2 are LNHNV and YYDKDF (reference sequence). CDR3 length: 15 amino acids. The CDR3 region is CATSPRGAPTYGYTF. CDR3 nucleotides: TGTGCCACCAGCCCTCGTGGGGCACCCACCTATGGCTACACCTTC.

The chain recombines TRBV20-1 with TRBJ1-1; 7 nucleotides agree with TRBD1. Germline CDR1 and CDR2: DFQATT and SNEGSKA (reference sequence). CDR3 length equals 12 residues. Trimming cost V 3 bases and J 10 bases; bases outside gene matches: 8. CDR3 protein: CSARVSGTAAFF. Written as DNA, the CDR3 is TGCAGTGCTAGGGTATCCGGGACAGCAGCTTTCTTT.

The table lists this clonotype with many counts. This chain uses TRBV27 with TRBJ1-5; TRBD1 matches at 8 bases. The germline CDR1 and CDR2 sequences are MNHEY and SMNVEV (reference sequence). This CDR3 comprises 13 residues. V shed 5 bases and J 6 bases; nucleotides not matched to a gene: 3. For the CDR3, the DNA is TGTGCCAGCAGTGACAGGGGTATTCAGCCCCAGCATTTT. Translated, it gives CASSDRGIQPQHF.